A selection of T cell receptor beta chains follows, all from one sample in a study of T cells in placental villitis. Here immunoSEQ multiplex PCR was the method, and the copy in TCRdb shows in-frame clones only, minus some. The sample yields around 5,700 clones, more than 70% seen once. The sample was placental tissue containing maternal and fetal cells. These receptors came from a human patient with infectious villitis; the placental T cells may come from both mother and fetus. The CDR3 runs from the conserved cysteine through the conserved F or W. Fields, in order: V gene, CDR3 protein.

TRBV7-8 | CASSPRDSRYYNEQFF
TRBV11-2 | CASSPTHGTDTQYF
TRBV18 | CASSPLDGTSTDTQYF
TRBV28 | CASRPRGADGYTF
TRBV14 | CASSHDTPIAGGRNEQFF
TRBV29-1 | CSVGQGHPSGANVLTF
TRBV28 | CASSLSGGLGNEKLFF
TRBV19 | CASSVPNEKLFF
TRBV7-9 | CASSLGGGQPQHF
TRBV14 | CASSQGRQGAVRSPLHF
TRBV12-3/TRBV12-4 | CASSSGTTLCSF
TRBV7-2 | CASSQGAFNTEAFF
TRBV11-3 | CASSARRGTEAFF
TRBV12-3/TRBV12-4 | CASSGAYGYTF
TRBV28 | CASSLPGQNTEAFF
TRBV19 | CASSMGPRYEQYF
TRBV19 | CASSIDGWYNEQFF
TRBV21-1 | CASSKGYRDRNTEAFF
TRBV27 | CTSSPRTGGYTF
TRBV21-1 | CATPDRTNYEQYF
TRBV4-1 | CASSQDLQRGAQNEQFF
TRBV3-1/TRBV3-2 | CASSQTGQGFYYEQYF